Reported below is one T cell receptor (beta chain). Produced via immunoSEQ multiplex PCR; TCRdb's table is partial and in-frame only. This table holds more than 550,000 clones, 70% to 90% found once. The data derive from a study of shared T cell receptors in the human thymus. Germline V gene sequence: CDR1 SGHTA, CDR2 FQGNSA. V lost 0 bases to trimming and J lost 7 bases, with 9 bases between them. This CDR3 has 13 amino acids. This sample also belongs to another study, concerning human thymus T cells. That study adds: Infants served as donors; they were healthy and Finnish and were having corrective surgery for congenital heart defects. Corrective heart surgery yielded resections, and these provided the thymus tissue. Use of V and J genes seemed skewed within the thymic and blood repertoires. Related research described thymic repertoires that were highly overlapping among unrelated individuals.

The receptor was derived from a girl in the first two years of life with a congenital heart defect. The rearrangement joins TRBV7-2 to TRBJ2-5; a possible D gene is TRBD2 (5 bases). The sequencing input was thymocytes. CDR3 nucleotide sequence: TGTGCCAGCAGCTTAGCGGAGGAGACGACCCAGTACTTC. Encoded protein: CASSLAEETTQYF.